Given below is one T cell receptor (beta chain) in context. Its antigen remains unidentified. These data belong to a study of CD8 T cells in ankylosing spondylitis. The study's findings and limits: Reports say disease-linked clones showed up significantly more in matched ankylosing spondylitis synovial fluid. One TCR beta motif, made up of eight or nine highly homologous variants, appeared characteristic of ankylosing spondylitis blood.

Generation of TCR beta libraries employed quantitative 5'-RACE incorporating molecular barcodes. MiXCR, run by TCRdb on the 5' RACE reads, gives a single entry per CDR3 protein. This sample carries 240,000 or so distinct CDR3 sequences, roughly 8.6% of them seen once, and the ten largest clones take over 6.5%. Germline CDR1 and CDR2: SQVTM and ANQGSEA. The CDR3 sequence is 13 residues long. V lost 2 bases to trimming and J lost 0 bases, with 7 bases between them. The genes are TRBV29-1 and TRBJ1-2; D unclear. The origin of this receptor is a male donor with ankylosing spondylitis or in good health (not recorded which). Sequencing was carried out using blood, either unsorted or a sorted T cell fraction (not recorded which). The CDR3, as DNA: TGCAGCGTTGAACAGACCCCTAACTATGGCTACACCTTC. Protein sequence: CSVEQTPNYGYTF.